These 6 T cell receptor beta chains came from one sample sequenced in a study of control samples from healthy donors and cancer patients. Here immunoSEQ multiplex PCR was the method, and the copy in TCRdb shows in-frame clones only, minus some. The data hold around 200,000 clones, with over 80% observed a single time. The specimen sequenced was blood. Source of these receptors: a man aged 18 to 30 in good health.

This clone was seen just once. This chain joins TRBV5-8 and TRBJ2-1, with D tentatively TRBD2 (5 bases). In germline, CDR1 is SGHTS, CDR2 YDEGEE. The CDR3 consists of 15 residues. V was cut by 0 bases and J by 5 bases, with 12 bases left in between. The CDR3 reads CASSLELGRHNEQFF. DNA for the CDR3: TGTGCCAGCAGCTTGGAACTAGGACGTCACAATGAGCAGTTCTTC. The whole variable domain, remainder taken from reference TRBV5-8 and TRBJ2-1, is EAGVTQSPTHLIKTRGQQATLRCSPISGHTSVYWYQQALGLGLQFLLWYDEGEERNRGNFPPRFSGRQFPNYSSELNVNALELEDSALYLCASSLELGRHNEQFFGPGTRLTVL.

This rearrangement joins TRBV3-1 (or the pseudogene TRBV3-2) to TRBJ2-3; TRBD2 might be the D (5 bases). The CDR3 spans 16 residues. Germline V gene data show CDR1 as LGHDT and CDR2 as YNNKEL (reference sequence). Trimming took off 1 base at V and 6 bases at J, with 17 bases between the two ends. DNA for the CDR3: TGTGCCAGCAGCCAAGGATACGGGGTCTCGGGGGATACGCAGTATTTT. Its translation: CASSQGYGVSGDTQYF.

The chain uses TRBV10-3 and TRBJ2-7; 10 positions agree with TRBD2. CDR3 length: 14 amino acids. In germline, CDR1 is ENHRY, CDR2 SYGVKD. Germline trimming cut 3 bases from V and 2 bases from J; bases unmatched to any gene: 1. In nucleotides, the CDR3 is TGTGCCATCAGTGAAACTAGCGGGACCTACGAGCAGTACTTC. Translating gives CAISETSGTYEQYF.

J is TRBJ1-1 and V is TRBV10-3, with D perhaps matching TRBD1 (6 bases). Trimming stripped 0 bases from V and 4 bases from J, with 15 bases between. Germline CDR1 and CDR2: ENHRY and SYGVKD. This CDR3 has 16 amino acids. The CDR3 spells CAISESQGPGGTEAFF. The CDR3 bases are TGTGCCATCAGTGAGTCGCAGGGGCCCGGGGGCACTGAAGCTTTCTTT.

The chain recombines TRBV3-1 (or the pseudogene TRBV3-2) with TRBJ1-4; D is possibly TRBD1 (5 bases). CDR1 LGHDT and CDR2 YNNKEL come from the germline V gene (reference sequence). The V gene lost 3 bases and the J gene lost 5 bases, with 13 bases spanning the gap. The CDR3 consists of 15 residues. The DNA for the CDR3 is TGTGCCAGCAGCCAGACTGGGACGGTCAATGAAAAACTGTTTTTT. It codes for CASSQTGTVNEKLFF.

This sequence joins TRBV6-5 and TRBJ1-5; D remains ambiguous. CDR1 and CDR2 from the germline V gene are MNHEY and SVGAGI. There are 15 residues in the CDR3. Trimming took off 6 bases at V and 2 bases at J, with 14 bases between the two ends. The CDR3, as DNA: TGTGCCAGCAGGCCTTCAAGCGGGGGCAATCAGCCCCAGCATTTT. Translated: CASRPSSGGNQPQHF.